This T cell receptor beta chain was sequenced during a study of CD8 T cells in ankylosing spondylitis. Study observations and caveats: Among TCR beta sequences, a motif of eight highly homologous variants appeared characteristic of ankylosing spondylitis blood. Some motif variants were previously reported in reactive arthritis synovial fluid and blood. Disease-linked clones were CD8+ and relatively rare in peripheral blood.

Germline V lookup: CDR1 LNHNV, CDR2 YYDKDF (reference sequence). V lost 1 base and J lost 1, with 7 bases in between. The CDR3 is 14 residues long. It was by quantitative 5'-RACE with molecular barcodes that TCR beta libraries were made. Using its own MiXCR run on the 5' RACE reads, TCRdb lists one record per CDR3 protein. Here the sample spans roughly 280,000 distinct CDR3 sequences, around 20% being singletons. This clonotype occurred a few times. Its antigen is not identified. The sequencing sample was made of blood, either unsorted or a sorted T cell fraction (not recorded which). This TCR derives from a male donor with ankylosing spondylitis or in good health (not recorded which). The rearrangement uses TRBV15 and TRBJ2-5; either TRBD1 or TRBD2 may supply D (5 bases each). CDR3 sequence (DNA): TGTGCCACCAGCAGAGTGGGACCCCAAGAGACCCAGTACTTC. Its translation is CATSRVGPQETQYF.